What follows describes a single TCR beta chain. Blood was drawn at approximately 2.7 ml per donor. The CDR3 extends over 14 amino acids. Germline V lookup: CDR1 MNHEY, CDR2 SVGEGT. This specimen belongs to a study of monozygotic twins with inflammatory bowel disease. TCRdb reprocessed the 5' RACE reads and reports one entry per CDR3 protein, with no DNA. Seen in this sample are more than 300,000 distinct CDR3 sequences; the ten most common clones hold 2.5% to 3%. The receptor comes from a human donor with ulcerative colitis or Crohn's disease, or a healthy co-twin of an affected twin (not recorded which). Sample: blood. The V and J genes are TRBV6-2 or TRBV6-3 and TRBJ1-1; the TCRdb D gene call, TRBD1, has no DNA to confirm it. The CDR3 sequence: CASSQQGGETEAFF.